These 26 T cell receptor beta chains came from one sample sequenced in a study of somatic mutations in cytotoxic T cells in rheumatoid arthritis. Sequenced by immunoSEQ multiplex PCR; TCRdb stores in-frame clones only, minus some. The sample consists of around 6,500 clones, 70% of them appearing once. The sequenced material came from CD8+ T cells sorted from blood. These receptor sequences come from a man in his forties or fifties in good health.

The V call is TRBV19, the J call TRBJ2-1, with 8 bases aligning to TRBD2. Germline V gene data show CDR1 as LNHDA and CDR2 as SQIVND (reference sequence). The CDR3 loop spans 15 amino acids. With V trimmed by 8 bases and J by 0 bases, 6 bases remained unmatched. The CDR3 region is CASRQRGSSYNEQFF. In DNA, the CDR3 is TGTGCCAGTCGACAGCGGGGGAGCTCCTACAATGAGCAGTTCTTC.

The chain couples TRBV13 to TRBJ2-1; D not resolved. The germline gives CDR1 PRHDT, CDR2 FYEKMQ (reference sequence). The CDR3 contains 11 residues. V lost 6 bases and J 8 bases, leaving 8 bases between the germline ends. The CDR3 DNA follows: TGTGCCAGCAGTGGTAGCTATGAGCAGTTCTTC. This encodes CASSGSYEQFF.

The rearrangement links TRBV4-3 to TRBJ1-6; 9 bases are a match to TRBD1. This CDR3 comprises 15 residues. Germline V lookup: CDR1 LGHNA, CDR2 YSLEER. Trimming removed 1 base from V and 9 bases from J; junction bases left unmatched: 4. Here the CDR3 reads CASSQGTGDGSPLHF. DNA for the CDR3: TGCGCCAGCAGCCAAGGGACAGGGGACGGTTCACCCCTCCACTTT.

J is TRBJ1-5 and V is TRBV10-2; no definite D call. In germline, CDR1 is WSHSY, CDR2 SAAADI. The CDR3 totals 11 residues. CDR3 coding DNA: TGCGCTGTGGGAAGGAATCAGCCCCAGCATTTT. It codes for CAVGRNQPQHF.

The chain uses TRBV2 and TRBJ2-3; possibly TRBD1 or TRBD2 for D (5 bases each). The CDR3 has 13 amino acids. Germline V lookup: CDR1 SNHLY, CDR2 FYNNEI. V gave up 6 bases and J gave up 5 bases, with 12 bases separating them. In DNA form, the CDR3 reads TGTGCCAGCAGCGGGACGGGATTAGATACGCAGTATTTT. Translation: CASSGTGLDTQYF.

The chain joins TRBV7-2 to TRBJ1-6, with D uncertain. Trimming took off 4 bases at V and 7 bases at J, with 8 bases between the two ends. This CDR3 has 13 residues. Germline CDR1 reads SGHTA; CDR2 reads FQGNSA. DNA of the CDR3: TGTGCCAGCAGCTCGGACCGCAATTCACCCCTCCACTTT. Its translation: CASSSDRNSPLHF.

The chain joins TRBV6-6 to TRBJ1-1; D ambiguous. With 9 bases removed from V and 1 base from J, the gap between germline ends came to 12 bases. The CDR3 runs 13 residues. Germline CDR1 MNHNY, CDR2 SVGAGI (reference sequence). The CDR3 DNA is TGTGCCAGTAACTACGCAGGGAACACTGAAGCTTTCTTT. This codes for CASNYAGNTEAFF.

The rearrangement uses TRBV5-1 and TRBJ2-7; D ambiguous. This CDR3 spans 14 amino acids. V was trimmed by 0 bases and J by 4 bases, leaving 11 bases between them. Germline V lookup: CDR1 SGHRS, CDR2 YFSETQ. The CDR3 sequence: CASSLGSQDYEQYF. The DNA of the CDR3 is TGCGCCAGCAGCTTGGGGAGTCAAGATTACGAGCAGTACTTC.

V is TRBV27 and J is TRBJ2-6, with D uncertain. Trimming removed 8 bases at V and 5 bases at J, with 25 bases between. CDR1 and CDR2 from the germline V gene are MNHEY and SMNVEV (reference sequence). This CDR3 has 18 residues. CDR3 coding DNA: TGTGCCAGCGTTAAATTGCTCTGGCTACAAAGTCGGGCCAACGTCCTGACTTTC. Translation gives CASVKLLWLQSRANVLTF. Looking up the rest from reference TRBV27 and TRBJ2-6 gives the full variable domain: EAQVTQNPRYLITVTGKKLTVTCSQNMNHEYMSWYRQDPGLGLRQIYYSMNVEVTDKGDVPEGYKVSRKEKRNFPLILESPSPNQTSLYFCASVKLLWLQSRANVLTFGAGSRLTVL.

The chain employs TRBV4-3 and TRBJ2-1; D perhaps matches TRBD1 (8 bases). The CDR3 sequence is 16 residues long. The V gene's germline CDR1 is LGHNA and CDR2 YSLEER. Trimming stripped 0 bases from V and 5 bases from J, with 14 bases between. The CDR3 DNA reads TGCGCCAGCAGCCAAGATTTACAGGGGGGGGACAATGAGCAGTTCTTC. Amino acid sequence: CASSQDLQGGDNEQFF.

The chain recombines TRBV6-4 with TRBJ2-1, with 14 bases matching TRBD2. The trim removed 2 bases at V and 7 bases at J, leaving 7 bases unmatched. The CDR3 is 17 amino acids. Germline values: CDR1 MRHNA, CDR2 SNTAGT. The CDR3, as DNA: TGTGCCAGCAGTGACACTTACGGGACTAGCGGGAGTAATGAGCAGTTCTTC. Its translation is CASSDTYGTSGSNEQFF.

Concerning this clone itself: Within the sample, other DNA sequences also encode this same CDR3. The chain combines TRBV28 with TRBJ2-7; D is unresolved. V was shortened by 1 base and J by 4 bases, with 5 bases between the two germline ends. The CDR3 is 12 amino acids. Germline V gene data show CDR1 as MDHEN and CDR2 as SYDVKM. The CDR3 nucleotides read TGTGCCAGCAGTTTATCGCGTTACGAGCAGTACTTC. This codes for CASSLSRYEQYF. The variable domain in full, completed from reference TRBV28 and TRBJ2-7, reads DVKVTQSSRYLVKRTGEKVFLECVQDMDHENMFWYRQDPGLGLRLIYFSYDVKMKEKGDIPEGYSVSREKKERFSLILESASTNQTSMYLCASSLSRYEQYFGPGTRLTVT.

Here the CDR3 reads CASSPTRGSAGNTIYF. In nucleotides, the CDR3 is TGTGCCAGCAGTCCCACCAGGGGCAGCGCTGGAAACACCATATATTTT. The chain is built from TRBV28 and TRBJ1-3; D is possibly TRBD1 (6 bases). Germline V gives CDR1 MDHEN, CDR2 SYDVKM. The CDR3 covers 16 residues. Trimming pared 5 bases from V and 2 bases from J, leaving 16 bases between.

As concerns this clone: Other DNA variants within this sample encode the same CDR3. The chain carries TRBV6-6 and TRBJ1-1; D call uncertain. This CDR3 is 13 amino acids long. Germline V lookup: CDR1 MNHNY, CDR2 SVGAGI (reference sequence). V was pared by 1 base and J by 1 base, with 4 bases between. The CDR3 region has the DNA TGTGCCAGCAGTTACTATGCGAACACTGAAGCTTTCTTT. This codes for CASSYYANTEAFF.

The rearrangement uses TRBV2 and TRBJ1-5; the D gene is possibly TRBD1 (6 bases). This CDR3 spans 16 amino acids. Germline CDR1 reads SNHLY; CDR2 reads FYNNEI. Deletions cut 5 bases from V and 6 bases from J, with 20 bases between. The CDR3, as DNA: TGTGCCAGCAGTCTTTTGGGGGCAGGGCCGTCTCAGCCCCAGCATTTT. Translation gives CASSLLGAGPSQPQHF.

V gene TRBV28 combines with J gene TRBJ2-4; D might be TRBD2 (5 bases). The CDR3 is 19 amino acids. CDR1 and CDR2 (germline): MDHEN, SYDVKM. Between the trimmed V and J ends, which lost 2 bases and 7 bases, there was a span of 27 bases. In DNA, the CDR3 is TGTGCCAGCAGTTTAAGGACCTTATCCGGAGCGGAGCCGCCCAACATTCAGTACTTC. It is translated as CASSLRTLSGAEPPNIQYF.

V usage is TRBV6-6 and J usage is TRBJ2-2, with a possible D match to TRBD2 (6 bases). CDR3 length equals 14 residues. The germline CDR1 and CDR2 sequences are MNHNY and SVGAGI (reference sequence). Trimming removed 6 bases at V and 5 bases at J, with 13 bases between. The CDR3 protein is CASRTGEFTGELFF. The CDR3, as DNA: TGTGCCAGCAGAACGGGGGAATTTACCGGGGAGCTGTTTTTT.

The CDR3 sequence is CASTVVGSSNQPQHF. The CDR3 coding sequence is TGTGCCAGCACCGTAGTGGGGAGTAGCAATCAGCCCCAGCATTTT. The rearrangement joins TRBV28 to TRBJ1-5; the D is unclear. V gave up 7 bases and J gave up 0 bases, with 13 bases separating them. The germline V gene has CDR1 MDHEN and CDR2 SYDVKM. The CDR3 contains 15 residues.

The gene calls are TRBV15 and TRBJ1-4, with a possible D match to TRBD1 (5 bases). V was trimmed by 3 bases and J by 8 bases, leaving 13 bases between them. This CDR3 is built from 14 residues. Germline V gives CDR1 LNHNV, CDR2 YYDKDF (reference sequence). In DNA, the CDR3 is TGTGCCACCAGCAGGGGACTATCATTGGAAAAACTGTTTTTT. It translates to CATSRGLSLEKLFF. Using reference TRBV15 and TRBJ1-4 for the parts outside the CDR3, the full variable domain is DAMVIQNPRYQVTQFGKPVTLSCSQTLNHNVMYWYQQKSSQAPKLLFHYYDKDFNNEADTPDNFQSRRPNTSFCFLDIRSPGLGDTAMYLCATSRGLSLEKLFFGSGTQLSVL.

The chain links TRBV7-6 to TRBJ1-1, with TRBD1 as a possible D gene (6 bases). The CDR3 spans 15 residues. CDR1 is SGHVS and CDR2 is FNYEAQ in the germline V gene. V lost 5 bases to trimming and J lost 5 bases, with 18 bases between them. CDR3 protein: CASSPGQRSWTEAFF. CDR3 DNA sequence: TGTGCCAGCAGCCCCGGACAGAGGAGTTGGACTGAAGCTTTCTTT.

V and J are TRBV4-2 and TRBJ2-7; 7 nucleotides agree with TRBD2. Germline CDR1 reads LGHNA; CDR2 reads YNFKEQ. The CDR3 consists of 14 residues. V shed 0 bases and J 2 bases; nucleotides not matched to a gene: 1. The CDR3 bases are TGTGCCAGCAGCCAAGATCTAGCGGCCTACGAGCAGTACGTC. Amino acid sequence: CASSQDLAAYEQYV.

The rearrangement links TRBV9 to TRBJ1-1; 11 nucleotides align to TRBD1. The germline V gene has CDR1 SGDLS and CDR2 YYNGEE. V gave up 3 bases and J gave up 8 bases; unmatched junction bases: 3. CDR3 length: 13 residues. CDR3 bases: TGTGCCAGCAGCGCGGACAGGGGGCTAGAAGCTTTCTTT. This codes for CASSADRGLEAFF. Together with reference TRBV9 and TRBJ1-1, the CDR3 gives the full variable domain: DSGVTQTPKHLITATGQRVTLRCSPRSGDLSVYWYQQSLDQGLQFLIQYYNGEERAKGNILERFSAQQFPDLHSELNLSSLELGDSALYFCASSADRGLEAFFGQGTRLTVV.

This chain uses TRBV7-9 with TRBJ2-3; maybe TRBD2 (6 bases). Per germline, CDR1 SEHNR and CDR2 FQNEAQ (reference sequence). The CDR3 contains 16 residues. Trimming stripped 5 bases from V and 0 bases from J, with 15 bases between. The chain's CDR3 is CASSLLLAESTDTQYF. CDR3 DNA: TGTGCCAGCAGCCTCTTACTAGCCGAAAGCACAGATACGCAGTATTTT.

This clone was picked up one time. The gene calls are TRBV10-3 and TRBJ1-1, with TRBD1 matching over 8 bases. Germline assignment: CDR1 ENHRY and CDR2 SYGVKD. V trimming: 5 bases; J trimming: 1 base; junction bases outside the gene matches: 12. This CDR3 contains 17 residues. DNA for the CDR3: TGTGCCATCAGTCCCGGGACAGGCTCTGGTGCGAACACTGAAGCTTTCTTT. This translates into CAISPGTGSGANTEAFF.

Only a few counts were recorded for this clone. The V gene is TRBV7-6, the J gene TRBJ2-3, with D hard to call. The CDR3 contains 14 residues. The V end lost 4 bases, the J end lost 1 base, and 9 bases lay between the germline ends. Germline V lookup: CDR1 SGHVS, CDR2 FNYEAQ. The CDR3 DNA is TGTGCCAGCAGCTCATCATTCGGCACAGATACGCAGTATTTT. Translation gives CASSSSFGTDTQYF. Combining the CDR3 with reference TRBV7-6 and TRBJ2-3 gives the whole variable domain GAGVSQSPRYKVTKRGQDVALRCDPISGHVSLYWYRQALGQGPEFLTYFNYEAQQDKSGLPNDRFSAERPEGSISTLTIQRTEQRDSAMYRCASSSSFGTDTQYFGPGTRLTVL.

V is TRBV9 and J is TRBJ2-1, with 13 bases lining up with TRBD2. There are 16 residues in the CDR3. The germline V gene has CDR1 SGDLS and CDR2 YYNGEE. Trimming at V came to 4 bases and at J to 7 bases, leaving 8 bases not matched to a gene. The CDR3 nucleotides read TGTGCCAGCAGCCCGGGACTAGCGGGATACCGAAATGAGCAGTTCTTC. Protein product: CASSPGLAGYRNEQFF.